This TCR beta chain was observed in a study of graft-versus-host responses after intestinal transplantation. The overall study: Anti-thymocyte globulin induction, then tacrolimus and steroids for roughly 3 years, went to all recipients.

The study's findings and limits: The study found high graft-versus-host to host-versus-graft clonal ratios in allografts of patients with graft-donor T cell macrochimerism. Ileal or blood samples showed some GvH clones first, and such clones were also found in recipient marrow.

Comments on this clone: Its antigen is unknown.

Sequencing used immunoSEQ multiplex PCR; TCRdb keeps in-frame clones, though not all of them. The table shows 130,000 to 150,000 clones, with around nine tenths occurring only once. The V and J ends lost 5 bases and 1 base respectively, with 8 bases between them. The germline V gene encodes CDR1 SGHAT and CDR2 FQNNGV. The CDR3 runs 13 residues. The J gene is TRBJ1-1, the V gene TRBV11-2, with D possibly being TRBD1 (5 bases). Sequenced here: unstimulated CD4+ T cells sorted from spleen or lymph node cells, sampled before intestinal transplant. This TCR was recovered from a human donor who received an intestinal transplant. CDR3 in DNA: TGTGCCAGCAGCCGACAGAGGAACACTGAAGCTTTCTTT. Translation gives CASSRQRNTEAFF.